Listed below are T cell receptor beta chains from one sample, sequenced in a study of shared clonotypes between healthy human individuals. Method: immunoSEQ multiplex PCR; TCRdb's copy keeps in-frame clones and lacks some. The table has about 1.1 million clones, approximately 77% seen once. The specimen was memory CD4+ T cells from PBMCs. The receptors shown here come from a man aged 18 to 30 in good health. Some clones in this sample may be carry-over from other donors' samples. The CDR3 runs from the conserved cysteine through the conserved F or W. The D gene is left open where the match is weak. The size field is filled for only some rows; it gives once, few, many or a size class.

V,J,size,D,DNA,CDR3
TRBV9,TRBJ2-1,.,TRBD2,TGTGCCAGCAGCGCAGCGGGAGGGCCCTACAATGAGCAGTTCTTC,CASSAAGGPYNEQFF
TRBV5-1,TRBJ1-2,few,.,TGCGCCAGCAGCTTGGATGGCAGAAACTATGGCTACACCTTC,CASSLDGRNYGYTF
TRBV28,TRBJ2-7,once,TRBD1,TGTGCCAGTATAGGGGGCGCCCTCTACGAGCAGTACTTC,CASIGGALYEQYF
TRBV19,TRBJ2-3,.,TRBD2,TGTGCCAGTAGTCGTAGCGGGGGGGGCACAGATACGCAGTATTTT,CASSRSGGGTDTQYF
TRBV6-5,TRBJ2-2,.,.,TGTGCCAGCAGTTACTTGGTTTCCCTCCACGGGGAGCTGTTTTTT,CASSYLVSLHGELFF
TRBV9,TRBJ2-3,.,.,TGTGCCAGCAGCGTAGCCTTGAGGGCAGATACGCAGTATTTT,CASSVALRADTQYF
TRBV10-3,TRBJ2-7,.,.,TGTGCCATCAGAGACACCGGTTCCTACGAGCAGTACTTC,CAIRDTGSYEQYF
TRBV6-4,TRBJ2-1,.,.,TGTGCCAGCAGCGCCGAATTCTCCTACAATGAGCAGTTCTTC,CASSAEFSYNEQFF
TRBV7-2,TRBJ2-7,.,.,TGTGCCAGCACCCGCTCCTACGAGCAGTACTTC,CASTRSYEQYF
TRBV19,TRBJ2-3,.,.,TGTGCCAGTAGTAGGGACATGGCTACAGATACGCAGTATTTT,CASSRDMATDTQYF
TRBV29-1,TRBJ2-2,.,.,TGCAGCGTTCAACGATTAGGTGGTACCGGGGAGCTGTTTTTT,CSVQRLGGTGELFF
TRBV19,TRBJ1-3,once,TRBD1,TGTGCCAGTAGAACGGACAGGGATCCCGGAAACACCATATATTTT,CASRTDRDPGNTIYF
TRBV28,TRBJ2-5,.,.,TGTGCCAGCAGTTTTTCTCCCTCCTGGGAGACCCAGTACTTC,CASSFSPSWETQYF
TRBV5-1,TRBJ1-2,.,.,TGCGCCAGCAGCTTGGAGGGGAGCTATGGCTACACCTTC,CASSLEGSYGYTF
TRBV19,TRBJ1-5,few,.,TGTGCCAGTAGTCGGTCAGGGCAAGGGGATCAGCCCCAGCATTTT,CASSRSGQGDQPQHF
TRBV30,TRBJ1-2,.,.,TGTGCCTGGGCAGCTAACTATGGCTACACCTTC,CAWAANYGYTF
TRBV5-1,TRBJ1-2,.,TRBD1,TGCGCCAGCAGCTTGGGGGACAGCGGGGACTATGGCTACACCTTC,CASSLGDSGDYGYTF
TRBV10-3,TRBJ2-2,few,.,TGTGCCTCCGGCTCGGCAGGGGCGACCGGGGAGCTGTTTTTT,CASGSAGATGELFF
TRBV29-1,TRBJ2-1,.,TRBD2,TGCAGCGCCGGAAGAAGGGGGACTAGCTGGTACAATGAGCAGTTCTTC,CSAGRRGTSWYNEQFF
TRBV5-6,TRBJ2-3,.,TRBD2,TGTGCCAGCAGCTCGGCTAGCGGGTCCGCAGATACGCAGTATTTT,CASSSASGSADTQYF
TRBV7-2,TRBJ1-2,once,.,TGTGCCAGCAGCTCCAGACGGGACTTTCGTGGCTACACCTTC,CASSSRRDFRGYTF
TRBV6-5,TRBJ1-2,.,.,TGTGCCAGCAGTTATTGGGGACGGGAGAACTATGGCTACACCTTC,CASSYWGRENYGYTF
TRBV18,TRBJ2-7,few,TRBD2,TGTGCCAGCTCACTCGGGGGGGCGGGAAGATCCTACGAGCAGTACTTC,CASSLGGAGRSYEQYF
TRBV5-1,TRBJ2-3,.,TRBD2,TGCGCCAGCAGATTAGCGGGACGCACAGATACGCAGTATTTT,CASRLAGRTDTQYF
TRBV7-2,TRBJ2-7,few,.,TGTGCCAGCAGCACTAGGCTCGAGCAGTACTTC,CASSTRLEQYF
TRBV19,TRBJ2-1,.,TRBD1,TGTGCCAGTAGTAACACAGGGGGGAAGGATGAGCAGTTCTTC,CASSNTGGKDEQFF
TRBV7-3,TRBJ2-3,.,.,TGTGCCAGCAGCCCTCAACTGATGGTGGGTAGCACAGATACGCAGTATTTT,CASSPQLMVGSTDTQYF
TRBV7-9,TRBJ2-7,.,TRBD2,TGTGCCAGCAGCCAGGGACTAGCGGGACTAAGCTACGAGCAGTACTTC,CASSQGLAGLSYEQYF
TRBV7-2,TRBJ2-7,.,.,TGTGCCAGCAGCCAACGAGCCGAGGGCGAGCAGTACTTC,CASSQRAEGEQYF
TRBV7-2,TRBJ1-1,.,.,TGTGCCAGCAGCTTCCAGTGGACTGAAGCTTTCTTT,CASSFQWTEAFF
TRBV2,TRBJ2-7,.,.,TGTGCCAGCACCATTGGAGGCAGTTCCTACGAGCAGTACTTC,CASTIGGSSYEQYF
TRBV5-8,TRBJ1-4,once,.,TGTGCCAGCAGACCCGAGGTGACAGGTGAAAAACTGTTTTTT,CASRPEVTGEKLFF
TRBV7-2,TRBJ2-1,.,TRBD2,TGTGCCAGCAGCCTACAAGCGGGACTACTTTCGAATGAGCAGTTCTTC,CASSLQAGLLSNEQFF
TRBV29-1,TRBJ2-1,once,TRBD1,TGCAGCGTAAGGGGGACCGGGGGTAACAGGGGGCTCGGCAATGAGCAGTTCTTC,CSVRGTGGNRGLGNEQFF
TRBV28,TRBJ2-1,.,.,TGTGCCAGCAGTCCATCATATGGCAATGAGCAGTTCTTC,CASSPSYGNEQFF
TRBV6-5,TRBJ1-1,few,TRBD1,TGTGCCAGCAGTAGACAGGGGCGGGACACTGAAGCTTTCTTT,CASSRQGRDTEAFF
TRBV18,TRBJ1-5,.,.,TGTGCCAGCTCACGAAGGGCAGGAGACAATAGCAATCAGCCCCAGCATTTT,CASSRRAGDNSNQPQHF
TRBV28,TRBJ2-1,.,.,TGTGCCAGCACCCAAAGAAGGCGGGCAGGGAATAAACATGAGCAGTTCTTC,CASTQRRRAGNKHEQFF
TRBV2,TRBJ2-2,.,.,TGTGCCAGCAGTCCGGAGGGGGGGGAGCTGTTTTTT,CASSPEGGELFF
TRBV5-1,TRBJ2-4,.,TRBD1,TGCGCCAGCAGCAAGGACAGGGGAGGGCAAAACATTCAGTACTTC,CASSKDRGGQNIQYF
TRBV28,TRBJ2-1,.,.,TGTGCCAGCAGGAGACAGGTTTACAATGAGCAGTTCTTC,CASRRQVYNEQFF
TRBV6-4,TRBJ2-1,.,.,TGTGCCAGCAGCGCTACAGAGTCCAGCCTTGAGCAGTTCTTC,CASSATESSLEQFF
TRBV5-8,TRBJ1-2,.,.,TGTGCCAGCAGACTAGGCTATGGCTACACCTTC,CASRLGYGYTF
TRBV7-2,TRBJ2-3,.,.,TGTGCCAGCAGCTTAAGGGGCCGAAGCACAGATACGCAGTATTTT,CASSLRGRSTDTQYF
TRBV28,TRBJ2-3,.,TRBD2,TGTGCCAGCAGCCACGGCGGGGGAAGCACAGATACGCAGTATTTT,CASSHGGGSTDTQYF
TRBV7-2,TRBJ1-2,many,.,TGTGCCAGCAGCTTAGATTGGGCAGCAACCTATGGCTACACCTTC,CASSLDWAATYGYTF
TRBV7-9,TRBJ1-1,.,.,TGTGCCAGCAGCCACCAAAGGGAGGGCACTGAAGCTTTCTTT,CASSHQREGTEAFF
TRBV10-3,TRBJ2-7,.,.,TGTGCCATCAGGGACAGGGCGGGAGCCTCTTACGAGCAGTACTTC,CAIRDRAGASYEQYF
TRBV28,TRBJ2-5,once,.,TGTGCCAGCAGTCCCGGGGGAACCCTACGAGAGCAGTACTTC,CASSPGGTLREQYF
TRBV11-1,TRBJ2-2,.,.,TGTGCCAGCAGCAGGGGGGGACGGAACACCGGGGAGCTGTTTTTT,CASSRGGRNTGELFF
TRBV30,TRBJ1-5,.,.,TGTGCCTGGGCGACAGGCAGTGGCAATCAGCCCCAGCATTTT,CAWATGSGNQPQHF
TRBV27,TRBJ1-2,.,.,TGTGCCAGCAGTTTAAGTCAGGGCGGCTATGGCTACACCTTC,CASSLSQGGYGYTF